A single sample gave rise to the 24 T cell receptor beta chains below, sequenced in a study of blood T cell repertoires in COVID-19. Profiling relied on immunoSEQ multiplex PCR, and the TCRdb table lists in-frame clones only, not all of them. The sample lists 150,000 to 200,000 clones; 70% to 90% were seen once. Specimen: peripheral blood. These receptors all come from a man in his fifties or sixties with active or convalescent COVID-19.

The chain combines TRBV7-3 with TRBJ2-3, with TRBD1 identical over 7 bases. The CDR3 contains 15 residues. The V gene's germline CDR1 is SGHTA and CDR2 FQGTGA. The V gene end was trimmed by 4 bases and the J gene end by 1 base; junction bases not matched to a gene: 5. CDR3 DNA sequence: TGTGCCAGCAGCTCTAGGACAGGAGGCACAGATACGCAGTATTTT. Residues: CASSSRTGGTDTQYF.

Concerning this clone: Other DNA sequences in this sample translate to the same CDR3. The chain joins TRBV7-2 to TRBJ1-2, with 11 bases fitting TRBD1. Looked up from germline, CDR1 is SGHTA and CDR2 is FQGNSA. V trimming: 3 bases; J trimming: 4 bases; junction bases outside the gene matches: 1. This CDR3 spans 14 amino acids. This chain's CDR3 is CASSFGQGAYGYTF. The CDR3 DNA reads as TGTGCCAGCAGCTTTGGACAGGGGGCCTATGGCTACACCTTC.

This clone was found a few times. V usage is TRBV14 and J usage is TRBJ2-3; 7 nucleotides match TRBD2. The J segment lost 4 bases and the V segment lost 0 bases, leaving 4 bases of the junction unmatched. Germline V lookup: CDR1 SGHDN, CDR2 FVKESK. This CDR3 has 15 residues. The CDR3 spells CASSQEGGRADTQYF. CDR3 nucleotide sequence: TGTGCCAGCAGCCAAGAGGGGGGGAGGGCAGATACGCAGTATTTT.

In its sample, this clone was seen a few times. This chain connects TRBV7-9 to TRBJ1-2, with D possibly TRBD1 on 6 matching bases. The V gene lost 1 base and the J gene lost 2 bases, with 8 bases spanning the gap. Looked up from germline, CDR1 is SEHNR and CDR2 is FQNEAQ (reference sequence). The CDR3 is 14 amino acids. The CDR3 region is CASSLGTDNYGYTF. In nucleotides, the CDR3 is TGTGCCAGCAGCTTAGGGACAGACAACTATGGCTACACCTTC.

The rearrangement links TRBV19 to TRBJ1-2; D possibly corresponds to TRBD1 (5 bases). Trimming removed 1 base from V and 6 bases from J, with 12 bases in between. Per the germline V gene, CDR1 is LNHDA and CDR2 is SQIVND (reference sequence). The CDR3 is 14 residues long. The CDR3 DNA sequence: TGTGCCAGTAGTATAGCCCCATTCAGGGATGGCTACACCTTC. It translates to CASSIAPFRDGYTF.

CDR3 amino acids: CASSLDSYGYTF. The CDR3 DNA follows: TGTGCCAGCAGTTTGGACAGCTATGGCTACACCTTC. The chain employs TRBV6-1 and TRBJ1-2; D might be TRBD1 (6 bases). The CDR3 loop spans 12 amino acids. CDR1 MNHNS and CDR2 SASEGT come from the germline V gene. With 5 bases removed from V and 4 bases from J, the gap between germline ends came to 8 bases.

The chain uses TRBV30 and TRBJ2-7; 7 bases line up with TRBD1. Looked up from germline, CDR1 is GTSNPN and CDR2 is SVGIG (reference sequence). The CDR3 is 14 residues long. V dropped 4 bases and J dropped 3; count of bases not matched to a gene: 9. The CDR3 region is CAWTRRGQSYEQYF. CDR3 DNA sequence: TGTGCCTGGACAAGAAGGGGGCAGAGCTACGAGCAGTACTTC.

V is TRBV7-9 and J is TRBJ1-6; 11 bases align to TRBD1. After removal of 1 base from V and 9 bases from J, the junction contained 2 bases not matched to a gene. The CDR3 is 15 residues long. CDR1 SEHNR and CDR2 FQNEAQ come from the germline V gene (reference sequence). The CDR3 DNA reads TGTGCCAGCAGCTTAGTAGGGACAGGGGGTTCACCCCTCCACTTT. It encodes CASSLVGTGGSPLHF.

The chain combines TRBV2 with TRBJ2-3; D gene unclear. Germline CDR1 reads SNHLY; CDR2 reads FYNNEI. The ends were cut back, 7 bases at V and 4 bases at J, with 12 bases in the middle. CDR3 length: 13 residues. This chain's CDR3 is CASKTDLADTQYF. CDR3 DNA: TGTGCCAGCAAGACCGACTTGGCAGATACGCAGTATTTT.

The rearrangement uses TRBV11-2 and TRBJ2-1; 10 nucleotides match TRBD1. This CDR3 region has 15 residues. Trimming cost V 6 bases and J 7 bases; bases outside gene matches: 9. The germline V gene encodes CDR1 SGHAT and CDR2 FQNNGV. CDR3 in DNA: TGTGCCAGCAGACCAGGGACAGGGGAGGGTAATGAGCAGTTCTTC. As protein: CASRPGTGEGNEQFF. Together with reference TRBV11-2 and TRBJ2-1, the CDR3 gives the full variable domain: EAGVAQSPRYKIIEKRQSVAFWCNPISGHATLYWYQQILGQGPKLLIQFQNNGVVDDSQLPKDRFSAERLKGVDSTLKIQPAKLEDSAVYLCASRPGTGEGNEQFFGPGTRLTVL.

The rearrangement links TRBV7-9 to TRBJ1-1; the D is unclear. This CDR3 comprises 16 residues. Trimming shortened V by 1 base and J by 1 base, and 13 bases separated the two germline ends. Germline CDR1 reads SEHNR; CDR2 reads FQNEAQ (reference sequence). The CDR3, as DNA: TGTGCCAGCAGCTTAGGGGCCCTAAGTGGGAACACTGAAGCTTTCTTT. The encoded protein is CASSLGALSGNTEAFF.

The chain recombines TRBV4-1 with TRBJ1-5; no firm D call. The ends were cut back, 1 base at V and 4 bases at J, with 5 bases in the middle. CDR1 and CDR2 (germline): MGHRA, YSYEKL. CDR3 length equals 13 residues. The CDR3, as DNA: TGCGCCAGCAGCCAAGCTGAGAATCAGCCCCAGCATTTT. Translated: CASSQAENQPQHF.

The chain combines TRBV2 with TRBJ1-5, with 7 bases matching TRBD1. The CDR3 runs to 12 residues. The germline CDR1 and CDR2 sequences are SNHLY and FYNNEI. The ends lost 6 bases at V and 5 bases at J; junction bases unmatched: 1. The chain's CDR3 is CASSGTDQPQHF. CDR3 nucleotides: TGTGCCAGCAGCGGGACAGATCAGCCCCAGCATTTT.

The V and J genes are TRBV25-1 and TRBJ2-2, with D maybe TRBD1 (6 bases). The V gene's germline CDR1 is MGHDK and CDR2 SYGVNS. The CDR3 totals 13 residues. V lost 4 bases and J 6 bases, leaving 9 bases between the germline ends. The CDR3 protein is CASSAQGAGELFF. CDR3 DNA: TGTGCCAGCAGTGCACAGGGAGCCGGGGAGCTGTTTTTT.

The rearrangement links TRBV7-6 to TRBJ2-3, with D possibly being TRBD1 (6 bases). V lost 1 base and J lost 2, with 10 bases in between. CDR1 is SGHVS and CDR2 is FNYEAQ in the germline V gene. The CDR3 contains 15 residues. CDR3 bases: TGTGCCAGCAGCTTAGGTCAGGGGCTCACAGATACGCAGTATTTT. Translating gives CASSLGQGLTDTQYF.

The rearrangement links TRBV4-2 to TRBJ2-3; D is possibly TRBD2 (7 bases). Per germline, CDR1 LGHNA and CDR2 YNFKEQ. The V end lost 5 bases, the J end lost 2 bases, and 14 bases lay between the germline ends. CDR3 length: 15 residues. CDR3 amino acids: CASSGAGATTDTQYF. CDR3 DNA: TGTGCCAGCAGCGGTGCGGGGGCGACCACAGATACGCAGTATTTT.

The rearrangement uses TRBV10-2 and TRBJ2-7; 10 nucleotides match TRBD2. CDR1 and CDR2 (germline): WSHSY, SAAADI. This CDR3 contains 17 residues. V was clipped by 6 bases and J by 2 bases; unmatched bases: 13. The DNA for the CDR3 is TGCGCCAGCAGGAATCCCCTAGCGGGGGCTGCCCCCTACGAGCAGTACTTC. Translated: CASRNPLAGAAPYEQYF.

This rearrangement joins TRBV5-4 to TRBJ1-1, with 8 bases identical to TRBD1. This CDR3 is 12 amino acids long. V lost 5 bases, J lost 5 bases, and 2 bases stayed unmatched. Germline lookup yields CDR1 SGHNT and CDR2 YYREEE (reference sequence). CDR3 coding DNA: TGTGCCAGCAGTTGGGACAGGACTGAAGCTTTCTTT. It specifies CASSWDRTEAFF.

The rearrangement uses TRBV7-2 and TRBJ1-2; 7 bases are a match to TRBD1. Germline assignment: CDR1 SGHTA and CDR2 FQGNSA. V gave up 1 base and J gave up 5 bases; unmatched junction bases: 4. This CDR3 spans 14 amino acids. CDR3 coding DNA: TGTGCCAGCAGCTTAGAAGGGACAGTGTATGGCTACACCTTC. Translated, it gives CASSLEGTVYGYTF.

The chain recombines TRBV11-2 with TRBJ2-1, with unresolved D. V was clipped by 2 bases and J by 8 bases, with 16 bases between them. The CDR3 is 15 residues long. CDR1 and CDR2 from the germline V gene are SGHAT and FQNNGV. For the CDR3, the DNA is TGTGCCAGCAGCTTAAACTACGCCGACCTCCATGAGCAGTTCTTC. Protein: CASSLNYADLHEQFF.

V usage is TRBV5-1 and J usage is TRBJ1-5; D ambiguous. CDR3 length: 13 residues. The germline CDR1 and CDR2 sequences are SGHRS and YFSETQ. Trimming took 5 bases from V and 5 from J, leaving 11 bases between them. The CDR3 sequence: CASSNPPDQPQHF. The CDR3 DNA sequence: TGCGCCAGCAGTAACCCCCCGGATCAGCCCCAGCATTTT.

CDR3 nucleotides: TGTGCCAGCAGTGAACTGGGGAGGAAGGAGACCCAGTACTTC. Translated, it gives CASSELGRKETQYF. The V gene is TRBV2, the J gene TRBJ2-5; TRBD2 might be the D (6 bases). In germline, CDR1 is SNHLY, CDR2 FYNNEI. V shed 2 bases and J shed 5 bases, with 12 bases lying between them. There are 14 residues in the CDR3.

The chain joins TRBV2 to TRBJ2-7, with D tentatively TRBD2 (6 bases). V was pared by 0 bases and J by 6 bases, with 15 bases between. The germline V gene has CDR1 SNHLY and CDR2 FYNNEI. The length of the CDR3 is 15 residues. The CDR3 spells CASSEALGGRGEQYF. The DNA of the CDR3 is TGTGCCAGCAGTGAAGCGCTGGGGGGACGGGGCGAGCAGTACTTC. The full variable domain, in which reference TRBV2 and TRBJ2-7 provide the parts outside the CDR3, is EPEVTQTPSHQVTQMGQEVILRCVPISNHLYFYWYRQILGQKVEFLVSFYNNEISEKSEIFDDQFSVERPDGSNFTLKIRSTKLEDSAMYFCASSEALGGRGEQYFGPGTRLTVT.

This clone showed up just once. Germline is not matched at one junction end, which may reflect a read error. J is TRBJ2-7 and V is TRBV2; the match to TRBD2 covers 9 bases. This CDR3 contains 14 residues. Germline assignment: CDR1 SNHLY and CDR2 FYNNEI. CDR3 residues: CASSDRGGGASWNF. The CDR3 DNA reads TGTGCCAGCAGTGATAGAGGCGGGGGGGCCTCGTGGAACTTC.